Here is one TCR beta chain with its context. The data stem from a study of T cell responses to AZD1222 COVID-19 vaccine. With V trimmed by 7 bases and J by 0 bases, 14 bases remained unmatched. The CDR3 has 17 amino acids. Germline V lookup: CDR1 MRHNA, CDR2 SNTAGT. Here immunoSEQ multiplex PCR was the method, and the copy in TCRdb shows in-frame clones only, minus some. Here the sample spans some 71,000 clones, 84% being singletons. The chain uses TRBV6-4 and TRBJ1-1; TRBD1 matches 7 bases. The sequencing used peripheral blood, collected on day 0 of AZD1222 vaccination. The receptor's source is an adult in good health. This CDR3 reads CASTQSGTAKLNTEAFF. In DNA form, the CDR3 reads TGTGCCAGCACCCAGTCCGGGACAGCAAAACTGAACACTGAAGCTTTCTTT.